A selection of T cell receptor beta chains follows, all from one sample in a study of T-cell reconstitution after alpha-beta-depleted transplantation in children. TCRdb reprocessed the PCR reads via MiXCR and lists one record per CDR3 protein. The table records hundreds of thousands of distinct CDR3 sequences, about 17% of them present only once. The starting material was PBMCs, mostly from graft donor cells, obtained 360 days after TCRalphabeta/CD19-depleted stem cell transplant. These receptors all stem from a boy younger than two who had a stem cell transplant for Wiskott-Aldrich syndrome, so the T cells may come from the graft donor. The CDR3 runs from the conserved cysteine through the conserved F or W. The order of the fields is J gene, V gene, clone size, D gene, CDR3 protein, CDR3 DNA. D genes are given only for firm matches. The listing skips clone size in some rows; elsewhere it reads once, few, many or a size class.

TRBJ2-7 | TRBV5-1 | few | - | CASSLGTESYEQYF | TGCGCCAGCAGCTTAGGCACAGAATCCTACGAGCAGTACTTC
TRBJ1-1 | TRBV27 | - | - | CASSWLQGNTEAFF | TGTGCCAGCAGTTGGTTACAGGGAAACACTGAAGCTTTCTTT
TRBJ2-1 | TRBV12-3/TRBV12-4 | - | TRBD2 | CASSFWTSGSDEQFF | TGTGCCAGCAGTTTCTGGACTAGCGGGAGCGATGAGCAGTTCTTC
TRBJ2-3 | TRBV12-3/TRBV12-4 | - | TRBD1 | CASSDRDREDTQYF | TGTGCCAGCAGTGACCGGGACAGGGAAGATACGCAGTATTTT
TRBJ1-3 | TRBV20-1 | few | - | CSATTRGAVGNTIYF | TGCAGTGCTACAACTCGGGGGGCAGTTGGAAACACCATATATTTT
TRBJ2-7 | TRBV13 | many | - | CASSRGLRGSSYEQYF | TGTGCCAGCAGCCGTGGCCTCAGGGGAAGCTCCTACGAGCAGTACTTC
TRBJ2-5 | TRBV3-1 | few | - | CASSQEFSGGDGTQYF | TGTGCCAGCAGCCAAGAATTCTCCGGGGGCGACGGGACCCAGTACTTC
TRBJ2-7 | TRBV18 | - | - | CASSPTSGNEQYF | TGTGCCAGCTCGCCCACTTCGGGAAACGAGCAGTACTTC
TRBJ2-7 | TRBV6-2/TRBV6-3 | few | - | CASSILGQTGKGYEQYF | TGTGCCAGCAGTATACTCGGGCAGACAGGTAAAGGTTACGAGCAGTACTTC
TRBJ1-2 | TRBV9 | - | - | CASSVATGGGLYGYTF | TGTGCCAGCAGCGTAGCTACGGGGGGAGGGCTCTATGGCTACACCTTC
TRBJ2-7 | TRBV7-9 | - | - | CASSLWGTTYEQYF | TGTGCCAGCAGCCTATGGGGGACCACCTACGAGCAGTACTTC
TRBJ1-4 | TRBV2 | - | - | CASSPPGATNEKLFF | TGTGCCAGCAGTCCCCCAGGGGCCACTAATGAAAAACTGTTTTTT
TRBJ2-5 | TRBV10-3 | - | TRBD2 | CAISESGLAGFQETQYF | TGTGCCATCAGTGAGTCAGGACTAGCGGGGTTCCAAGAGACCCAGTACTTC
TRBJ2-7 | TRBV3-1 | few | TRBD2 | CASMGTRPYEQYF | TGTGCCAGCATGGGGACTAGACCCTACGAGCAGTACTTC